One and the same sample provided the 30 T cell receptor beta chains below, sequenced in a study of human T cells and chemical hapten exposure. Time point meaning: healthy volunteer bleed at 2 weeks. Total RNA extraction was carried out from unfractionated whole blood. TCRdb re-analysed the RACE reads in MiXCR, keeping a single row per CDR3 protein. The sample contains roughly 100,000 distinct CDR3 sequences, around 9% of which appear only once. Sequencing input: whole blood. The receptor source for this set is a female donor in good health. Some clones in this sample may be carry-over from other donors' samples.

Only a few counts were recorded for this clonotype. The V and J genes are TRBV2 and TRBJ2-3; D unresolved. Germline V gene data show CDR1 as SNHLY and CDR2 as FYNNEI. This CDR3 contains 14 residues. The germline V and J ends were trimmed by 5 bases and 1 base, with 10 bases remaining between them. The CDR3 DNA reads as TGTGCCAGCAGTAAAAACATTCGCACAGATACGCAGTATTTT. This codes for CASSKNIRTDTQYF.

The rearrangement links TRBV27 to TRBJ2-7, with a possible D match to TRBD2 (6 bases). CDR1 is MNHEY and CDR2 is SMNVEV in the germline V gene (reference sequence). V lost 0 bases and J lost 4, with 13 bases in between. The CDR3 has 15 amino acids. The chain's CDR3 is CASSLSEGLAYEQYF. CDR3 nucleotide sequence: TGTGCCAGCAGTTTATCGGAGGGCCTAGCGTACGAGCAGTACTTC.

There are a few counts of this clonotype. As DNA, the CDR3 is TGTGCCATCTCGACGGCGGACGAGAGGGAGACCCAGTACTTC. Its translation: CAISTADERETQYF. The V and J genes are TRBV10-3 and TRBJ2-5; D ambiguous. The CDR3 runs 14 residues. V lost 8 bases, J lost 5 bases, and 18 bases lay in between. Germline-derived CDR1 and CDR2 are ENHRY and SYGVKD.

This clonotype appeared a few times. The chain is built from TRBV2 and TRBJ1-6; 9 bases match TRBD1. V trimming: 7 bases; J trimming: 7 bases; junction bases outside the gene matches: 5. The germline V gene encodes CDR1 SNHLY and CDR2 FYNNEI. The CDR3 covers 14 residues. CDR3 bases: TGTGCCAGCACAAAGACAGGGGGAAATTCACCCCTCCACTTT. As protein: CASTKTGGNSPLHF.

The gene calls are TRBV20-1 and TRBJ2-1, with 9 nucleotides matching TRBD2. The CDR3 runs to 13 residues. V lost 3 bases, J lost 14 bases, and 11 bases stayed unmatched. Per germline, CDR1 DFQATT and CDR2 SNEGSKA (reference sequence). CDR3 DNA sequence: TGCAGTGCTAGGAGTCTAGCGGGGAATTCGGAGTTCTTC. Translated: CSARSLAGNSEFF.

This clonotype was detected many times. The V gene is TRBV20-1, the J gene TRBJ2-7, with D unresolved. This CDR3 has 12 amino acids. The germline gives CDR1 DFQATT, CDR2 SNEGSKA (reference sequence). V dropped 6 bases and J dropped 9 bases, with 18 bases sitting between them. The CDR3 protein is CSASPPLWGQYF. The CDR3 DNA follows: TGCAGTGCCTCTCCGCCCCTCTGGGGGCAGTACTTC.

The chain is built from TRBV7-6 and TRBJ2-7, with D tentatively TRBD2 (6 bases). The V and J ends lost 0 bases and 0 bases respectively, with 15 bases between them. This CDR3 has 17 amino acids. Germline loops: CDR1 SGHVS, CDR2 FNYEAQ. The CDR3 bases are TGTGCCAGCAGCTTAGCGGTTTCGGCGGGAAGCTCCTACGAGCAGTACTTC. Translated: CASSLAVSAGSSYEQYF.

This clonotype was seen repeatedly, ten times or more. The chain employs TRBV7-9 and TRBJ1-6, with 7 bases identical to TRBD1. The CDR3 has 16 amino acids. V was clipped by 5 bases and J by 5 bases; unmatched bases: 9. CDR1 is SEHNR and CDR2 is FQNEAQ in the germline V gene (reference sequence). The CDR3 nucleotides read TGTGCCAGCAGCCTAACCGGGACAGCGAATAATTCACCCCTCCACTTT. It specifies CASSLTGTANNSPLHF.

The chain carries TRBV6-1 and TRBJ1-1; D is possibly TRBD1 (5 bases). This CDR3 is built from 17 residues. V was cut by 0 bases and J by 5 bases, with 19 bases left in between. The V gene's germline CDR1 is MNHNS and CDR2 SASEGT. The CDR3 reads CASSEAGLPASGTEAFF. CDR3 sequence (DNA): TGTGCCAGCAGTGAAGCGGGACTCCCAGCCTCGGGGACTGAAGCTTTCTTT.

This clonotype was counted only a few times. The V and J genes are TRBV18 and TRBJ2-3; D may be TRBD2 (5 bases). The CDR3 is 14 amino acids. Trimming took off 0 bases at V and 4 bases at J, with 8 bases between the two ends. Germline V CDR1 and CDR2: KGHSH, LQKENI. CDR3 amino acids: CASSPPGEADTQYF. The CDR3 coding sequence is TGTGCCAGCTCACCACCGGGAGAGGCAGATACGCAGTATTTT.

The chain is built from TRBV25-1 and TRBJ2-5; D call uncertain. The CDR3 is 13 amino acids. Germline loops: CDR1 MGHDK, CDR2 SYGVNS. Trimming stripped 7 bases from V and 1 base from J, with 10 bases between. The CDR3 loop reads CASNTALQETQYF. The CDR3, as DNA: TGTGCCAGCAACACGGCACTCCAAGAGACCCAGTACTTC.

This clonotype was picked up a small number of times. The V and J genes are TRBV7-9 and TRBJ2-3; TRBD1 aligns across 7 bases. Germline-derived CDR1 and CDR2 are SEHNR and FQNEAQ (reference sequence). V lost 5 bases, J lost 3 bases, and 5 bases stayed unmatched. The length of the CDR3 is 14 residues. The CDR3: CASSPKDRTDTQYF. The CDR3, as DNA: TGTGCCAGCAGCCCCAAGGACAGGACAGATACGCAGTATTTT.

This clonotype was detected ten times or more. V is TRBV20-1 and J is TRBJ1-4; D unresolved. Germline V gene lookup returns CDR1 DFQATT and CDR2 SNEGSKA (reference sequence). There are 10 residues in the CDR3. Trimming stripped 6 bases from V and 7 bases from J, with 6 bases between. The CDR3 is CSAGIEKLFF. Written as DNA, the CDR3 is TGCAGTGCGGGAATTGAAAAACTGTTTTTT.

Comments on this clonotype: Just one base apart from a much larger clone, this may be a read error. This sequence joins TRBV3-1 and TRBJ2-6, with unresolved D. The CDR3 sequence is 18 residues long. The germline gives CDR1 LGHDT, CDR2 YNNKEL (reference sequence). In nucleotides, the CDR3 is TGTGCCAGCAGGCAAGATCGGGTCTTGGGCTCTGGGGCCAACGTCCTGACTTTC. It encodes CASRQDRVLGSGANVLTF.

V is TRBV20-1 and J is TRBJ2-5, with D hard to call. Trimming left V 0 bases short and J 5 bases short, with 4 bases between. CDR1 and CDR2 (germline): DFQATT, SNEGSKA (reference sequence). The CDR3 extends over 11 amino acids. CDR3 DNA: TGCAGTGCTAGAGATTCGGAGACCCAGTACTTC. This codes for CSARDSETQYF.

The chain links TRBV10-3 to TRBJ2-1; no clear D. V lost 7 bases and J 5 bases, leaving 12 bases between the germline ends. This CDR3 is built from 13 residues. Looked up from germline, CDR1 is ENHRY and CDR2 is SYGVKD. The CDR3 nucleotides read TGTGCCATCACCCCCGACCTAAACAATGAGCAGTTCTTC. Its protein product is CAITPDLNNEQFF.

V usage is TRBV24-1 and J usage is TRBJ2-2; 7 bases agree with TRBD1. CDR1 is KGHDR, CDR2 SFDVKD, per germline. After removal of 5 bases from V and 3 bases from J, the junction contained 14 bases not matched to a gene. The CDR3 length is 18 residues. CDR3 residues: CATSGREKTGFDTGELFF. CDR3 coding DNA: TGTGCCACCAGTGGCAGAGAAAAGACAGGGTTTGACACCGGGGAGCTGTTTTTT.

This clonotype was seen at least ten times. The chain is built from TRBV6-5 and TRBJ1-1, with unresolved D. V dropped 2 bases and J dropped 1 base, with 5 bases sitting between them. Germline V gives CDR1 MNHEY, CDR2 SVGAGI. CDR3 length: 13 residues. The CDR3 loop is CASSYGQNTEAFF. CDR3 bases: TGTGCCAGCAGTTACGGGCAGAACACTGAAGCTTTCTTT.

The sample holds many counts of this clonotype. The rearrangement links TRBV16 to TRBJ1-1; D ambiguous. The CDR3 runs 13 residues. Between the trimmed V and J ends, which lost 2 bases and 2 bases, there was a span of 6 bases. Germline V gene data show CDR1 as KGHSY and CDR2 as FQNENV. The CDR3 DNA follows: TGTGCCAGCAGCCAAGATCACAACACTGAAGCTTTCTTT. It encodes CASSQDHNTEAFF.

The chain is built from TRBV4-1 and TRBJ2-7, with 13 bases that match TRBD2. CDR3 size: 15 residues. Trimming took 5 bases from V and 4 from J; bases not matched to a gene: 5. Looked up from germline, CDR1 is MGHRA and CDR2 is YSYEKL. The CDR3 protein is CASSKLAGGPYEQYF. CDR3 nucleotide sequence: TGCGCCAGCAGCAAACTAGCGGGAGGGCCGTACGAGCAGTACTTC.

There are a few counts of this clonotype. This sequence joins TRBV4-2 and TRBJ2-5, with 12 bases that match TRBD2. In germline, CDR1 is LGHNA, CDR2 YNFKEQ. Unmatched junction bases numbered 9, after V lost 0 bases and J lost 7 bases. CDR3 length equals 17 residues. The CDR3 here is CASSQDFGPSGRGTQYF. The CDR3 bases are TGTGCCAGCAGCCAAGATTTTGGGCCTAGCGGGAGGGGGACCCAGTACTTC.

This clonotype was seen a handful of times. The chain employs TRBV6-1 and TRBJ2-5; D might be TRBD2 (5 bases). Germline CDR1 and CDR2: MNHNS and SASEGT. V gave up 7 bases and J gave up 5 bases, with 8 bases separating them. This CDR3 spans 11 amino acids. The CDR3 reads CASTGGETQYF. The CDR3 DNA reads TGTGCCAGCACCGGCGGGGAGACCCAGTACTTC.

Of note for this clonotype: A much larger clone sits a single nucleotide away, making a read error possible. The CDR3: CASTGWGFRGKDSPLNF. The CDR3 DNA is TGTGCCAGCACCGGTTGGGGGTTTAGGGGTAAGGATTCACCCCTCAACTTT. The rearrangement links TRBV28 to TRBJ1-6, with D perhaps TRBD1 (5 bases). The CDR3 has 17 residues. CDR1 and CDR2 (germline): MDHEN, SYDVKM. Variable domain in full (rest from reference TRBV28 and TRBJ1-6): DVKVTQSSRYLVKRTGEKVFLECVQDMDHENMFWYRQDPGLGLRLIYFSYDVKMKEKGDIPEGYSVSREKKERFSLILESASTNQTSMYLCASTGWGFRGKDSPLNFGNGTRLTVT.

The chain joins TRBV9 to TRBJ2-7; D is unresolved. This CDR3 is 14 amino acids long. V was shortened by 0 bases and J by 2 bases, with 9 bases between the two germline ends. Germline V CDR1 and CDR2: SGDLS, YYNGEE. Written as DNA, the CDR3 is TGTGCCAGCAGCGTAGAAAGCGTGGCCTACGAGCAGTACTTC. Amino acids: CASSVESVAYEQYF.

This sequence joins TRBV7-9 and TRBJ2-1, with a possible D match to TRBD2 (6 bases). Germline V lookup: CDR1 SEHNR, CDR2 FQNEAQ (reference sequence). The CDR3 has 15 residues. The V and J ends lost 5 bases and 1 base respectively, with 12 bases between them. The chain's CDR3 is CASSPRGTSYNEQFF. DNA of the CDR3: TGTGCCAGCAGCCCGCGCGGGACTTCCTACAATGAGCAGTTCTTC.

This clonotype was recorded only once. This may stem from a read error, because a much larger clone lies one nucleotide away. The CDR3 loop reads CASRAGQRRNEKLFF. CDR3 nucleotides: TGTGCCAGCAGAGCCGGACAGAGGAGGAATGAAAAACTGTTTTTT. This chain joins TRBV2 and TRBJ1-4; perhaps TRBD1 as D (6 bases). V lost 6 bases, J lost 5 bases, and 16 bases lay in between. The CDR3 consists of 15 residues. Germline V gives CDR1 SNHLY, CDR2 FYNNEI.

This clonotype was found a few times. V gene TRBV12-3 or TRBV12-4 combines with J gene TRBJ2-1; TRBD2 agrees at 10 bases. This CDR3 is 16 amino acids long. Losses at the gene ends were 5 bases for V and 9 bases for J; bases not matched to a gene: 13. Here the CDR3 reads CASSRYTSGNSIEQFF. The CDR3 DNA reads TGTGCCAGCAGTCGCTATACTAGCGGGAATTCGATTGAGCAGTTCTTC.

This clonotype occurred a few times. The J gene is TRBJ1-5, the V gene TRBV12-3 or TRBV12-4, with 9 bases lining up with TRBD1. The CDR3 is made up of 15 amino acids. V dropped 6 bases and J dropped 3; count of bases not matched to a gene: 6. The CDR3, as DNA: TGTGCCAGCAGAAAGGGACAGGGAGTCAATCAGCCCCAGCATTTT. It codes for CASRKGQGVNQPQHF.

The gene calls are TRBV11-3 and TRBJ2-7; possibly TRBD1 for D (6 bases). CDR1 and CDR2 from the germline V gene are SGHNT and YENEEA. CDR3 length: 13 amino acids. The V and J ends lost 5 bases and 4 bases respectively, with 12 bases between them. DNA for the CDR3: TGTGCCAGCAGCATGCGACAGGAATACGAGCAGTACTTC. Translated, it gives CASSMRQEYEQYF.

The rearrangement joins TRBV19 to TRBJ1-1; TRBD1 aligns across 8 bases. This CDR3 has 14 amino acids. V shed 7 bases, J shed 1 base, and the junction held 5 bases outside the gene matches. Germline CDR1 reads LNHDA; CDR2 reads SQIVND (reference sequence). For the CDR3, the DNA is TGTGCCAGTAACCCGGACAGGGAGAACACTGAAGCTTTCTTT. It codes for CASNPDRENTEAFF. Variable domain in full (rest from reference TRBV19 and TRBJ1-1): DGGITQSPKYLFRKEGQNVTLSCEQNLNHDAMYWYRQDPGQGLRLIYYSQIVNDFQKGDIAEGYSVSREKKESFPLTVTSAQKNPTAFYLCASNPDRENTEAFFGQGTRLTVV.